This T cell receptor (beta chain) comes out of a study of blood T cell repertoires in COVID-19. Study-wide background: The samples span acute and convalescent COVID-19 from the United States, Italy and Spain. Sample material is recorded as cDNA or gDNA derived from T cells, B-cell-depleted T cells, or PBMCs.

V shed 0 bases and J shed 5 bases, with 14 bases lying between them. Germline CDR1 reads SGHRS; CDR2 reads YFSETQ. The CDR3 consists of 16 residues. Patients in Seattle were enrolled during active infection, then followed longitudinally. Repertoires were generated with immunoSEQ multiplex PCR, while TCRdb's copy carries only in-frame clones and drops some. The sample records 300,000 to 400,000 clones, about nine tenths being singletons. The source material was peripheral blood. J is TRBJ2-2 and V is TRBV5-1, with D perhaps TRBD1 (6 bases). This TCR was recovered from a woman aged 65 to 85 with COVID-19, enrolled during active disease. CDR3 amino acids: CASSLGARGGTGELFF. The CDR3 nucleotides are TGCGCCAGCAGCTTGGGGGCCAGAGGGGGAACCGGGGAGCTGTTTTTT.